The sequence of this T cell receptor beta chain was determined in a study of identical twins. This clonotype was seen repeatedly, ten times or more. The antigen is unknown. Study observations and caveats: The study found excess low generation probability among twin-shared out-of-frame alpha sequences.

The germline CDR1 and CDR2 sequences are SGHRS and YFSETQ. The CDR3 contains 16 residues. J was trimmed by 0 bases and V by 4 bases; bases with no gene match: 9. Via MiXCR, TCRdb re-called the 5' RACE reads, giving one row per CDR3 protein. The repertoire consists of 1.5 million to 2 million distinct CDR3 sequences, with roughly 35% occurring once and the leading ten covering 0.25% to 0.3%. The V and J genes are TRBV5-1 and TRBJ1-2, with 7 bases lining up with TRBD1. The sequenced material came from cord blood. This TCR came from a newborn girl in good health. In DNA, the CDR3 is TGCGCCAGCAGCCAATTCCCGGGACAGACTAACTATGGCTACACCTTC. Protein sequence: CASSQFPGQTNYGYTF. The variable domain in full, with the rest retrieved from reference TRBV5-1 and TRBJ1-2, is KAGVTQTPRYLIKTRGQQVTLSCSPISGHRSVSWYQQTPGQGLQFLFEYFSETQRNKGNFPGRFSGRQFSNSRSEMNVSTLELGDSALYLCASSQFPGQTNYGYTFGSGTRLTVV.